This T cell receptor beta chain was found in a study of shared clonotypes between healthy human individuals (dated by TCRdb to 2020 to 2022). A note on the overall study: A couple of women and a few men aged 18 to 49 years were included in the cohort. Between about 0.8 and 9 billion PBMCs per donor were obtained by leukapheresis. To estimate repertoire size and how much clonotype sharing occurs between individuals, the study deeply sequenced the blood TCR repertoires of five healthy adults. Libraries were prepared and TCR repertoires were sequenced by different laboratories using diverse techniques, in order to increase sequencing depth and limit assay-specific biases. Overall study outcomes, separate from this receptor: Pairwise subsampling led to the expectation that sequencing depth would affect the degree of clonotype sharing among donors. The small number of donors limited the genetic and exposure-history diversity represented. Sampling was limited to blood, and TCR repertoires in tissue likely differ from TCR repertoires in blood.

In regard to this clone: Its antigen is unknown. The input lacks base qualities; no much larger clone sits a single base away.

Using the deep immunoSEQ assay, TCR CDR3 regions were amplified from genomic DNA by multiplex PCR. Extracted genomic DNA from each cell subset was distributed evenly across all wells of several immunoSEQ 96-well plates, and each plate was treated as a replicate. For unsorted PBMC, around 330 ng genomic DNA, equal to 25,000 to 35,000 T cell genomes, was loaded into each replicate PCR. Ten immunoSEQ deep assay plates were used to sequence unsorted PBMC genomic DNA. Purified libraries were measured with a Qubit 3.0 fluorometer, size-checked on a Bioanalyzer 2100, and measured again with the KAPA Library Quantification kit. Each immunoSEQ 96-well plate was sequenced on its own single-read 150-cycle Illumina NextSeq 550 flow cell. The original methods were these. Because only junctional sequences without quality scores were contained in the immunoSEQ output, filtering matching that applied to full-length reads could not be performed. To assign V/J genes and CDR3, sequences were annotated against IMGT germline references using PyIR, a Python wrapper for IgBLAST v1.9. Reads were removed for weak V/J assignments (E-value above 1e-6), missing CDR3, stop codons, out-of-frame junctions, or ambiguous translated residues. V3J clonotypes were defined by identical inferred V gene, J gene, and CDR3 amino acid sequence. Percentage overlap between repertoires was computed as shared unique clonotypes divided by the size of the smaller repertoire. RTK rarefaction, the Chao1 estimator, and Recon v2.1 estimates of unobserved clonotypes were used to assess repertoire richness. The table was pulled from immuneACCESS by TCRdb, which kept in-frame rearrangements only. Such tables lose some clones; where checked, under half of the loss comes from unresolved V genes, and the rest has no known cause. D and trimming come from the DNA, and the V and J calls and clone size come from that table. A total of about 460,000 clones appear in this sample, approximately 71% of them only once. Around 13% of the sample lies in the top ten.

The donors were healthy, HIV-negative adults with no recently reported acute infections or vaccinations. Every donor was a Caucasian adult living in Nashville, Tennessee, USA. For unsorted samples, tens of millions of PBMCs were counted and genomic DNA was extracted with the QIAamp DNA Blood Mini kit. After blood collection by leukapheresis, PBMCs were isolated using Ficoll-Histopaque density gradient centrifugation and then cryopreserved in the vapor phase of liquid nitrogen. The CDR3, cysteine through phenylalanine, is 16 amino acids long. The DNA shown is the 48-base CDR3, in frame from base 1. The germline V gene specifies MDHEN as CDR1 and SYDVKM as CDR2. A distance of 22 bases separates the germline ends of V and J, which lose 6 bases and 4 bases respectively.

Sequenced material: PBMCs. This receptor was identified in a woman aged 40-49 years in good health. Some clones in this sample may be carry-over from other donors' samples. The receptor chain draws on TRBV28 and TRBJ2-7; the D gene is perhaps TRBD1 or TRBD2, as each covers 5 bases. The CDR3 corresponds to CASSSQLVGDGYEQYF. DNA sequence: TGTGCCAGCAGCTCCCAACTGGTAGGGGACGGGTACGAGCAGTACTTC. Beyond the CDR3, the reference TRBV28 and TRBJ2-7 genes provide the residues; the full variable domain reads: DVKVTQSSRYLVKRTGEKVFLECVQDMDHENMFWYRQDPGLGLRLIYFSYDVKMKEKGDIPEGYSVSREKKERFSLILESASTNQTSMYLCASSSQLVGDGYEQYFGPGTRLTVT.